The 15 T cell receptor beta chains below come from one sample, sequenced in a study of T cell changes during pregnancy in multiple sclerosis. TCRdb's table, derived via immunoSEQ multiplex PCR, lists solely in-frame clones and lacks some. The data hold about 56,000 clones, with 90% observed a single time. The specimen comprised peripheral blood, sampled in the first trimester of pregnancy. These TCRs come from a female donor in good health, enrolled as a control in a pregnancy study.

This rearrangement joins TRBV28 to TRBJ1-2; D uncertain. Germline CDR1 is MDHEN and CDR2 is SYDVKM. V was shortened by 2 bases and J by 8 bases, with 12 bases between the two germline ends. This CDR3 is built from 13 residues. CDR3 amino acids: CASSLIGEGGYTF. CDR3 DNA sequence: TGTGCCAGCAGTTTAATCGGGGAAGGAGGCTACACCTTC.

This clone was detected only once. The genes are TRBV6-5 and TRBJ2-3; TRBD2 agrees at 12 bases. The CDR3 is 16 amino acids. Germline CDR1 reads MNHEY; CDR2 reads SVGAGI. J lost 6 bases, V lost 2 bases, and 6 bases had no gene match. CDR3 DNA sequence: TGTGCCAGCAGTTACGAAGCCCTAGCGGGGGGGGATACGCAGTATTTT. Protein: CASSYEALAGGDTQYF.

The rearrangement joins TRBV6-5 to TRBJ1-1; D gene unclear. V gave up 2 bases and J gave up 6 bases, with 13 bases separating them. Germline CDR1 and CDR2: MNHEY and SVGAGI. This CDR3 contains 14 residues. As DNA, the CDR3 is TGTGCCAGCAGTTACCAAGGAGGGCAGTCTGAAGCTTTCTTT. Its protein is CASSYQGGQSEAFF.

The chain carries TRBV7-2 and TRBJ1-2; 8 bases are shared with TRBD1. The CDR3 extends over 13 amino acids. Losses at the gene ends were 5 bases for V and 8 bases for J; bases not matched to a gene: 7. The germline gives CDR1 SGHTA, CDR2 FQGNSA. CDR3 protein: CASSLDRGWGYTF. The CDR3 coding sequence is TGTGCCAGCAGCCTAGACAGGGGCTGGGGCTACACCTTC.

This chain links TRBV7-6 with TRBJ2-7, with D possibly TRBD1 on 5 matching bases. The CDR3 runs 17 residues. Trimming took 7 bases from V and 4 from J, leaving 26 bases between them. Germline V gives CDR1 SGHVS, CDR2 FNYEAQ. The CDR3 DNA reads TGTGCCAGCAACCCACCCGGACAAGTTTCGGAATTTTACGAGCAGTACTTC. Residues: CASNPPGQVSEFYEQYF.

The chain recombines TRBV6-1 with TRBJ1-2; perhaps TRBD1 as D (5 bases). CDR3 size: 15 residues. With 2 bases removed from V and 3 bases from J, the gap between germline ends came to 13 bases. Germline V gene lookup returns CDR1 MNHNS and CDR2 SASEGT. In DNA, the CDR3 is TGTGCCAGCAGTGAATTGGTGGGGGGGGACTATGGCTACACCTTC. Its protein product is CASSELVGGDYGYTF.

The V gene is TRBV10-3, the J gene TRBJ2-2; D ambiguous. The germline gives CDR1 ENHRY, CDR2 SYGVKD. CDR3 size: 13 residues. The V and J ends lost 3 bases and 1 base respectively, with 3 bases between them. CDR3: CAISDKNTGELFF. The DNA of the CDR3 is TGTGCCATCAGTGACAAGAACACCGGGGAGCTGTTTTTT.

V usage is TRBV7-9 and J usage is TRBJ2-1; possible D gene TRBD2, 6 bases. The CDR3 extends over 15 amino acids. Germline V CDR1 and CDR2: SEHNR, FQNEAQ (reference sequence). The germline V and J ends were trimmed by 0 bases and 8 bases, with 14 bases remaining between them. The CDR3 loop is CASSLAPDYHDEQFF. CDR3 DNA: TGTGCCAGCAGCTTAGCGCCGGACTACCATGATGAGCAGTTCTTC.

The chain links TRBV11-3 to TRBJ2-5; a weak D match, TRBD1 (7 bases). The CDR3 totals 14 residues. Between the trimmed V and J ends, which lost 5 bases and 2 bases, there was a span of 12 bases. Germline CDR1 is SGHNT and CDR2 is YENEEA. CDR3 sequence reads: CASSQGGQQETQYF. For the CDR3, the DNA is TGTGCCAGCAGCCAGGGGGGACAGCAAGAGACCCAGTACTTC.

This rearrangement joins TRBV2 to TRBJ2-7; 7 bases are a match to TRBD1. This CDR3 is built from 15 residues. V dropped 6 bases and J dropped 0; count of bases not matched to a gene: 8. CDR1 and CDR2 (germline): SNHLY, FYNNEI. The CDR3 DNA sequence: TGTGCCAGCAGCCCGGGACAGCTTCTCTCCTACGAGCAGTACTTC. This encodes CASSPGQLLSYEQYF.

In DNA, the CDR3 is TGTGCCAGCAGCGAGGCGGGGCGGAATAACTATGGCTACACCTTC. It yields the protein CASSEAGRNNYGYTF. This sequence joins TRBV9 and TRBJ1-2, with a possible D match to TRBD1 (5 bases). V was trimmed by 3 bases and J by 1 base, leaving 13 bases between them. The CDR3 covers 15 residues. Germline assignment: CDR1 SGDLS and CDR2 YYNGEE.

The chain has TRBV7-3 and TRBJ2-1, with D possibly TRBD1 on 5 matching bases. Germline assignment: CDR1 SGHTA and CDR2 FQGTGA. V dropped 4 bases and J dropped 6 bases, with 16 bases sitting between them. The CDR3 extends over 15 amino acids. Here the CDR3 reads CASSWGPGSLNEQFF. CDR3 DNA: TGTGCCAGCAGCTGGGGCCCCGGGTCTCTCAATGAGCAGTTCTTC.

In this sample, this clone turned up once. The chain carries TRBV10-3 and TRBJ2-1, with 9 bases fitting TRBD1. Germline values: CDR1 ENHRY, CDR2 SYGVKD. V gave up 4 bases and J gave up 6 bases; unmatched junction bases: 16. The CDR3 is 18 amino acids. The CDR3 bases are TGTGCCATCAGTGGACAGGGGGATTCGCGGGAGAGCGTCAATGAGCAGTTCTTC. Translated, it gives CAISGQGDSRESVNEQFF.

The chain combines TRBV7-9 with TRBJ1-2; D might be TRBD1 (5 bases). Trimming cost V 4 bases and J 8 bases, with 14 bases left between them. The CDR3 extends over 13 amino acids. The V gene's germline CDR1 is SEHNR and CDR2 FQNEAQ (reference sequence). CDR3 protein: CASSSGDSLGYTF. In DNA form, the CDR3 reads TGTGCCAGCAGCTCCGGAGACAGTTTAGGCTACACCTTC.

Sample share makes this clone medium-sized. The CDR3 region has the DNA TGCAGCGTTGAGAGGTCCAACTATGGCTACACCTTC. It is translated as CSVERSNYGYTF. V gene TRBV29-1 combines with J gene TRBJ1-2, with D unresolved. The CDR3 runs to 12 residues. The V gene lost 3 bases and the J gene lost 2 bases, with 7 bases spanning the gap. CDR1 SQVTM and CDR2 ANQGSEA come from the germline V gene.